At least ten counts were recorded for the clone carrying this T cell receptor beta chain. The antigen remains undetermined. This sample was included in a study of T cells in Graves' hyperthyroidism and ophthalmopathy. J lost 0 bases, V lost 5 bases, and 5 bases had no gene match. This CDR3 has 16 amino acids. Amplification of TCR beta CDR3 regions used RNA as the template. First-round RT-PCR with HTBI primers amplified the TCR CDR3 region. TCRdb analysed the multiplex PCR reads with MiXCR anew, one entry per CDR3 protein. The sample includes about 260,000 distinct CDR3 sequences, around 20% of them seen just once. General observations from the study: Model output signaled ophthalmopathy a median approximately 6 months ahead of onset. Also found in blood were most expanded thyroid clonotypes above 0.001. Through a model of 13 V-J features, ophthalmopathy was separated from stable hyperthyroidism.

The specimen was blood. The source of this sequence is a man aged 30 to 39 with Graves' ophthalmopathy. V and J are TRBV12-3 or TRBV12-4 and TRBJ2-1; 9 bases are a match to TRBD1. CDR3 coding DNA: TGTGCCAGCAGTCCGGACAGGGGCAGCTCCTACAATGAGCAGTTCTTC. It is translated as CASSPDRGSSYNEQFF.